Listed below are T cell receptor beta chains from one sample, sequenced in a study of human T cells and chemical hapten exposure. TCRdb analysed the RACE reads with MiXCR anew, one entry per CDR3 protein. The sample includes some 110,000 distinct CDR3 sequences, around 11% of them seen just once. The sample consisted of whole blood, taken in connection with sensitization to the hapten diphenylcyclopropenone (DPC). These receptors all stem from a woman between 45 and 60 years old with alopecia areata. Some clones in this sample may be carry-over from other donors' samples. Both conserved end residues are part of each CDR3. The D gene is left open where the match is weak. The size field is filled for only some rows; it gives once, few, many or a size class.

j_call	d_call	clone_size	v_call	cdr3_aa	cdr3_nt
TRBJ2-7	NA	NA	TRBV7-9	CASSLSPGENSYEQYF	TGTGCCAGCAGCTTATCCCCCGGGGAGAACTCCTACGAGCAGTACTTC
TRBJ2-3	TRBD2	many	TRBV29-1	CSVVVAGVRDTQYF	TGCAGCGTTGTGGTAGCGGGAGTAAGAGATACGCAGTATTTT
TRBJ2-7	TRBD2	many	TRBV6-6	CASSYPPGLAGGAAYEQYF	TGTGCCAGCAGTTACCCACCGGGACTAGCGGGGGGAGCCGCCTACGAGCAGTACTTC
TRBJ2-3	NA	NA	TRBV29-1	CSASLGSDTQYF	TGCAGCGCGTCGTTGGGATCAGATACGCAGTATTTT
TRBJ2-7	TRBD2	NA	TRBV6-2/TRBV6-3	CASSGLAGSDEQYF	TGTGCCAGCAGCGGACTAGCGGGATCGGACGAGCAGTACTTC
TRBJ1-4	TRBD1	few	TRBV20-1	CSARQGDEKLFF	TGCAGTGCTAGACAGGGGGATGAAAAACTGTTTTTT
TRBJ2-7	NA	NA	TRBV5-1	CASSLDRDRTYEQYF	TGCGCCAGCAGCTTGGATAGAGACAGGACCTACGAGCAGTACTTC
TRBJ2-1	NA	NA	TRBV18	CASSSGRVAEQFF	TGTGCCAGCTCATCAGGACGAGTGGCAGAGCAGTTCTTC
TRBJ2-5	NA	many	TRBV18	CASSPTDQETQYF	TGTGCCAGCTCACCGACAGACCAAGAGACCCAGTACTTC
TRBJ2-1	NA	many	TRBV10-2	CASSDGAAGEQFF	TGCGCCAGCAGTGACGGGGCTGCCGGTGAGCAGTTCTTC
TRBJ1-5	TRBD1	NA	TRBV6-5	CASRQGVHQPQHF	TGTGCCAGCAGACAGGGGGTTCATCAGCCCCAGCATTTT
TRBJ2-7	TRBD1	few	TRBV5-1	CASSPGQGAFYEQYF	TGCGCCAGCAGCCCCGGACAGGGGGCCTTCTACGAGCAGTACTTC
TRBJ2-3	TRBD2	NA	TRBV12-3/TRBV12-4	CASSYSGITDTQYF	TGTGCCAGCAGTTACAGCGGGATCACAGATACGCAGTATTTT
TRBJ1-1	NA	NA	TRBV10-3	CAISESGQMNTEAFF	TGTGCCATCAGTGAGTCCGGACAGATGAACACTGAAGCTTTCTTT
TRBJ1-2	NA	few	TRBV29-1	CSVASGYGYTF	TGCAGCGTTGCCAGTGGCTATGGCTACACCTTC
TRBJ2-3	NA	NA	TRBV7-9	CASSSAGDTDTQYF	TGTGCCAGCAGCTCCGCAGGGGACACAGATACGCAGTATTTT
TRBJ2-4	TRBD2	NA	TRBV7-2	CASSLVSSGAKNIQYF	TGTGCCAGCAGCTTAGTGTCTAGCGGGGCCAAAAACATTCAGTACTTC
TRBJ1-2	NA	few	TRBV27	CASSLDRRGYGYTF	TGTGCCAGCAGTTTAGACAGAAGGGGCTATGGCTACACCTTC
TRBJ2-2	NA	NA	TRBV28	CASSTAGAPNTGELFF	TGTGCCAGCAGTACAGCAGGAGCGCCGAACACCGGGGAGCTGTTTTTT
TRBJ2-3	TRBD2	few	TRBV28	CASSLASSGATDTQYF	TGTGCCAGCAGTTTGGCGTCTAGCGGGGCCACAGATACGCAGTATTTT